This entry features one T cell receptor (beta chain) sequence. Its matching antigen is unknown. The entry originates in a study of CD8 T cells in Susac syndrome. Overall study findings and caveats: As the study acknowledged, the number of individuals who were part of its TCR sequencing and HLA analysis was relatively small.

Sequencing targeted TCR beta in T cells from blood (CD8+ and CD4+). Controls were healthy donors (matched for age and sex). Isolation of CD8+ and CD4+ T cells was performed negatively, whereas enrichment of TEMRA cells was done by FACS. CDR1 and CDR2 from the germline V gene are MNHEY and SVGEGT. This CDR3 spans 16 amino acids. The ends lost 6 bases at V and 0 bases at J; junction bases unmatched: 8. RNA totalling 0.5 to 1 ug underwent reverse transcription with random hexamers. MiXCR was run by TCRdb on the immunoSEQ multiplex PCR reads, yielding one entry per CDR3 protein. The sample carries about 120,000 distinct CDR3 sequences, about 90% recorded once.

The sample consisted of CD4+ T cells from PBMCs. The chain has TRBV6-2 or TRBV6-3 and TRBJ2-1; 7 nucleotides agree with TRBD2. This sequence was found in a human donor in good health. The CDR3 is CASRPLRGSSYNEQFF. The CDR3 DNA is TGTGCCAGCAGACCCCTGCGCGGGAGCTCCTACAATGAGCAGTTCTTC.